This T cell receptor beta chain is drawn from a study of T cell responses to AZD1222 COVID-19 vaccine. Trimming removed 4 bases from V and 5 bases from J, with 23 bases in between. Germline CDR1 reads MNHEY; CDR2 reads SVGEGT. This CDR3 is 17 amino acids long. Only in-frame clones appear in the TCRdb table, and some are missing; sequencing was by immunoSEQ multiplex PCR. The sample carries some 100,000 clones, under 95% recorded once. The source material was peripheral blood, sampled on day 0 of AZD1222 vaccination. The receptor comes from an adult in good health. The V and J genes are TRBV6-2 or TRBV6-3 and TRBJ1-2; D not resolved. DNA of the CDR3: TGTGCCAGCAGTTCTACCGCCCACTTCTCGGGCCTATATGGCTACACCTTC. Residues: CASSSTAHFSGLYGYTF.